These T cell receptor beta chains were read from a single sample in a study of cytomegalovirus exposure and HLA in healthy donors. Clones were sequenced by immunoSEQ multiplex PCR, and TCRdb holds only the in-frame ones, with some missing. The data show more than 110,000 clones, approximately 80% seen once. Sequenced: PBMCs. These receptors were collected from a man between 18 and 35 years old in good health and CMV-seronegative. The CDR3 runs from the conserved cysteine through the conserved F or W. The D gene is left open where the match is weak. Clone size appears in some rows only: once, few, many, or a class for an expanded clone.

j_gene,abundance,d_gene,v_gene,CDR3aa,CDR3nt
TRBJ1-1,NA,NA,TRBV5-1,CASSVGGKTEAFF,TGCGCCAGCAGCGTCGGCGGGAAAACTGAAGCTTTCTTT
TRBJ1-1,few,NA,TRBV6-1,CASNDPGHRNTEAFF,TGTGCCAGCAATGATCCGGGACACAGGAACACTGAAGCTTTCTTT
TRBJ1-5,once,TRBD1,TRBV19,CASSDRGVQPQHF,TGTGCCAGTAGTGACAGGGGAGTTCAGCCCCAGCATTTT
TRBJ2-5,NA,NA,TRBV9,CASSVGIGFQETQYF,TGTGCCAGCAGCGTAGGAATCGGTTTTCAAGAGACCCAGTACTTC
TRBJ1-2,NA,TRBD1,TRBV6-1,CASRWTGTNYGYTF,TGTGCCAGCCGATGGACAGGGACTAACTATGGCTACACCTTC
TRBJ2-3,NA,TRBD2,TRBV5-1,CASSAKPRLAGVFDTQYF,TGCGCCAGCAGCGCAAAACCTCGACTAGCGGGAGTTTTTGATACGCAGTATTTT
TRBJ2-2,NA,NA,TRBV6-4,CASSIDSSRTNTGELFF,TGTGCCAGCAGTATTGACTCATCCCGAACGAACACCGGGGAGCTGTTTTTT
TRBJ1-1,NA,TRBD1,TRBV6-5,CASSYGPQGAGTEAFF,TGTGCCAGCAGTTACGGACCCCAGGGGGCTGGCACTGAAGCTTTCTTT
TRBJ2-3,few,TRBD2,TRBV7-6,CASSLGLAGTDTQYF,TGTGCCAGCAGCTTAGGACTAGCGGGAACAGATACGCAGTATTTT
TRBJ2-3,NA,TRBD2,TRBV27,CASSFELATSDTQYF,TGTGCCAGCAGTTTTGAACTAGCGACATCGGATACGCAGTATTTT
TRBJ2-7,NA,TRBD1,TRBV9,CASSVTGQGTPTYEQYF,TGTGCCAGCAGCGTGACCGGACAGGGTACCCCAACCTACGAGCAGTACTTC
TRBJ1-5,NA,NA,TRBV7-8,CASNSLYSNQPQHF,TGTGCCAGCAACTCCCTTTATAGCAATCAGCCCCAGCATTTT
TRBJ1-1,NA,NA,TRBV2,CASSEQGNTEAFF,TGTGCCAGCAGTGAACAGGGGAACACTGAAGCTTTCTTT